Below, one T cell receptor (beta chain) is given with its context. The target of this receptor is not known. Base qualities were left out, and no much larger clone turns up one base away. In light of the paper, this sample's time point label describes: cycle 4 day 1 (C4D1), after more than 5 weeks of nivolumab. All trial patients had relapsed after autologous stem cell transplantation, with cohorts A, B and C differing in prior brentuximab vedotin exposure. The trial cohort was composed of over 50 patients with relapsed/refractory classical Hodgkin lymphoma, for whom complete response, partial response or progressive disease was recorded as best overall response. Trial patients were treated with single-agent nivolumab in the multi-cohort phase II CheckMate 205 trial. Best overall response was determined by an independent review committee according to the 2007 International Working Group response criteria. Trial PBMCs were collected immediately before nivolumab initiation (C1D1) and during therapy at cycle 2 day 1 and cycle 4 day 1. Peripheral blood was collected in 8 mL Vacutainer Cell Preparation Tubes, from which PBMCs were isolated by centrifugation and then cryopreserved.

This sample was included in a study of PD-1 blockade in classical Hodgkin lymphoma (TCRdb year 2020). About the investigation overall: Nivolumab dosing was 3 mg/kg intravenously every 2 weeks, continuing until either disease progression or unacceptable toxicity. The study used TCR beta sequencing and CyTOF to define a peripheral blood immune signature of response to PD-1 blockade in classical Hodgkin lymphoma.

Genomic DNA was extracted with the Qiagen DNeasy kit from unsorted PBMCs and from negatively selected CD4+ and CD8+ fractions. TCR beta CDR3 regions were subjected to amplification by immunoSEQ multiplex PCR with primers that anneal to V and J segments. A synthetic immune receptor repertoire was used to minimize amplification bias, and remaining bias was computationally removed after sequencing. On the authors' methods: Repertoire diversity was quantified as the Shannon entropy index using custom Python scripts. Unsorted, CD4+ and CD8+ repertoires were analyzed separately, except for combined analyses in which CD4+ and CD8+ sequences were merged in silico. Clonal expansion was defined as at least a 2-fold frequency increase after treatment relative to C1D1, with a pseudocount of 0.5 for undetected baseline clones. Clones with 0 or 1 copy at C1D1 were defined as singleton clones, while clones with 2 or more copies were defined as non-singleton clones. Clones expanded in unsorted samples were assigned a CD4+, CD8+ or unknown annotation through matching of protein sequences in sorted samples from the same patient. Wilcoxon tests were applied to paired samples to test diversity changes from C1D1 to C4D1. Held by TCRdb, this immuneACCESS table contains in-frame sequences only and omits some clones. Under half of the omission traces to an unresolved V gene where checked; the cause of the rest is unknown. For V, J and clone size, that table is used; D and trimming come from the DNA. Recorded for this sample are about 52,000 clones; 86% of them occurred a single time. Around 7.1% of the sample belongs to the ten largest clones.

General conclusions and limits of the study: Among trial patients, those achieving complete response had baseline diversity similar to that of newly diagnosed patients, while diversity was significantly lower in partial responders and progressors. Only a single clinical trial cohort was studied, and what caused the repertoire differences, possibly disease activity or prior therapy, remained undefined. CD4+ but not CD8+ TCR diversity rose significantly by C4D1 (p=0.0027 vs p=0.16), most apparent in complete responders (p=0.02). Patients starting nivolumab less than 1 year after ASCT had lower diversity and were excluded from later analyses to avoid confounding by immune reconstitution. Baseline TCR diversity was reported to be lower in newly diagnosed patients than in healthy donors, and even lower in relapsed/refractory patients.

Sample: peripheral blood mononuclear cells (PBMCs), taken before the fourth cycle of nivolumab. The receptor's source is a human donor with classical Hodgkin lymphoma.

The CDR3 has the sequence CASSSLRGAETQYF. The nucleotide sequence is TGTGCCAGCAGCTCCCTTCGGGGGGCTGAGACCCAGTACTTC. The V and J segments used are TRBV11-2 and TRBJ2-5; the D region possibly corresponds to TRBD2 (7 bases align). Trimming removed 4 bases from V and 5 bases from J, leaving 14 bases between the germline ends. CDR1 and CDR2, per the germline V gene, are SGHAT and FQNNGV. Reading from cysteine to phenylalanine, the CDR3 counts 14 amino acids. Left in the record is the CDR3 DNA by itself, 42 bases read in frame from the first base. Outside the CDR3, residues come from the reference TRBV11-2 and TRBJ2-5 proteins, so the full variable domain is: EAGVAQSPRYKIIEKRQSVAFWCNPISGHATLYWYQQILGQGPKLLIQFQNNGVVDDSQLPKDRFSAERLKGVDSTLKIQPAKLEDSAVYLCASSSLRGAETQYFGPGTRLLVL.